Below, 2 T cell receptor beta chains from the same sample are listed, as sequenced in a study of blood T cell repertoires in COVID-19. TCRdb keeps only in-frame clones here, not all; method: immunoSEQ multiplex PCR. Of around 200,000 clones detected, roughly 80% appear once; the ten largest clones hold approximately 5%. The sample comprised peripheral blood. The receptors here all came from a human donor in a cohort sampled during active COVID-19.

CDR3 DNA: TGTGCCATCAGTGAAGGCGACAGGTCCTACGAGCAGTACTTC. Protein sequence: CAISEGDRSYEQYF. The chain uses TRBV10-3 and TRBJ2-7, with D maybe TRBD1 (6 bases). The V gene lost 3 bases and the J gene lost 1 base, with 10 bases spanning the gap. CDR3 length equals 14 residues. CDR1 and CDR2 (germline): ENHRY, SYGVKD.

The V call is TRBV28, the J call TRBJ1-2; 10 nucleotides agree with TRBD1. Trimming took 6 bases from V and 11 from J; bases not matched to a gene: 24. This CDR3 comprises 18 residues. Per the germline V gene, CDR1 is MDHEN and CDR2 is SYDVKM. The CDR3 coding sequence is TGTGCCAGCAGGCCCGGGGGACAGGGGACTCCTTTCCATATGGGGTACACCTTC. It specifies CASRPGGQGTPFHMGYTF.